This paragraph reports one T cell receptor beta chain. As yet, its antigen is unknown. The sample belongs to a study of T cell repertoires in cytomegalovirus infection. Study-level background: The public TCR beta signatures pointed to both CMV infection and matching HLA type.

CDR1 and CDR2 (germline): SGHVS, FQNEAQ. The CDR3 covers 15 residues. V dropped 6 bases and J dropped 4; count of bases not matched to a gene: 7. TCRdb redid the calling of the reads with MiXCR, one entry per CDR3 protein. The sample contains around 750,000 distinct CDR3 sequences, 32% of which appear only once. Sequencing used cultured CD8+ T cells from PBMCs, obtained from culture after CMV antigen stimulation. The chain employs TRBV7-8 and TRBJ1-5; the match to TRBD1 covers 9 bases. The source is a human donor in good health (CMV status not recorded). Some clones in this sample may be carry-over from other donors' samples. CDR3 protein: CASSTGTGRNQPQHF. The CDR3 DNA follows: TGTGCCAGCAGTACCGGGACAGGGAGGAATCAGCCCCAGCATTTT.